The T cell receptor (beta chain) described here comes from a study of T cells after yellow fever vaccination. Whole-study results and caveats: Researchers cautioned that FACS-sorted repertoires could harbor abundant clonotypes contaminating from the bulk population. Few clonotypes appeared in both CD4 and CD8 compartments.

TCRdb re-derived calls from the 5' RACE reads in MiXCR, one entry per CDR3 protein. The table lists 450,000 to 650,000 distinct CDR3 sequences, about a fifth of them singletons, with roughly a sixth in the top ten. Per the germline V gene, CDR1 is LGHDT and CDR2 is YNNKEL (reference sequence). The CDR3 totals 15 residues. V shed 4 bases and J shed 2 bases, with 15 bases lying between them. This clonotype was seen repeatedly, ten times or more. The antigen is undetermined. Source: PBMCs, taken roughly 20 days after the first yellow fever vaccination. This clonotype was obtained from a man between 18 and 29 years old who received the YFV17D yellow fever vaccine. The V and J genes are TRBV3-1 and TRBJ2-7; D not resolved. The DNA of the CDR3 is TGTGCCAGCAGCCGGGGAATTACCCAAACCTACGAGCAGTACTTC. Translating gives CASSRGITQTYEQYF.